This T cell receptor beta chain stems from a study of control samples from healthy donors and cancer patients. Using immunoSEQ multiplex PCR, the repertoire was profiled, and TCRdb retains in-frame clones only, with some absent. The data contain 24,000 or so clones, under 95% of them seen just once; the ten biggest clones take up around an eighth. This CDR3 is built from 15 residues. Germline CDR1 MNHEY, CDR2 SVGAGI. Germline trimming cut 0 bases from V and 3 bases from J; bases unmatched to any gene: 1. The TCR was taken from a man aged 50-59 years with lung cancer. The sample was PBMCs. The chain carries TRBV6-5 and TRBJ2-5, with 10 bases identical to TRBD1. The CDR3 nucleotides are TGTGCCAGCAGTTACTCGGGGACAGGGGAAGAGACCCAGTACTTC. Translating it yields CASSYSGTGEETQYF.